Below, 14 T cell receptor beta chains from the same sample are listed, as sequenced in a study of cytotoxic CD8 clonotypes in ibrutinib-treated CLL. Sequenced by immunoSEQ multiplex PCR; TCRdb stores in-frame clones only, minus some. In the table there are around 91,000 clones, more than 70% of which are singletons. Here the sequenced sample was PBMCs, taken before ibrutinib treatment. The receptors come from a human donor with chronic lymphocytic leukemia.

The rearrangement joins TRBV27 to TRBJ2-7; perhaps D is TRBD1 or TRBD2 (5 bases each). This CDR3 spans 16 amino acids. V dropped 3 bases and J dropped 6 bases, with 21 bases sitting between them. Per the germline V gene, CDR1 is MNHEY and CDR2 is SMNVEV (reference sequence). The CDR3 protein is CASSFYRTQQLPEQYF. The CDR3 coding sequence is TGTGCCAGCAGTTTCTACAGGACTCAGCAGTTACCCGAGCAGTACTTC.

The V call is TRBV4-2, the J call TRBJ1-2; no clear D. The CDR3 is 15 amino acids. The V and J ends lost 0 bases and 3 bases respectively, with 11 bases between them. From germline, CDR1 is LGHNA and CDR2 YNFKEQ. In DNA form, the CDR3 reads TGTGCCAGCAGCCAAGAACACAAAAACTACTATGGCTACACCTTC. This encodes CASSQEHKNYYGYTF.

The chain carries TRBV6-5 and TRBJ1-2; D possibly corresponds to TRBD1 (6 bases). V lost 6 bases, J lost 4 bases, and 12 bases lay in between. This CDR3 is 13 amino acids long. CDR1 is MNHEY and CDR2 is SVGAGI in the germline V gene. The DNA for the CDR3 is TGTGCCAGCAGCTCCAGGGGTCTCTATGGCTACACCTTC. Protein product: CASSSRGLYGYTF.

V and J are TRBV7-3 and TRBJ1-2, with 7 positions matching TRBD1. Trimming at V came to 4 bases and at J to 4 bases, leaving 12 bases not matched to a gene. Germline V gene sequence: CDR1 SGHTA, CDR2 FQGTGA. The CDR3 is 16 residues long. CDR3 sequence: CASSSRRGPGSYGYTF. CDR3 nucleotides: TGTGCCAGCAGCTCCCGAAGGGGGCCCGGGTCCTATGGCTACACCTTC.

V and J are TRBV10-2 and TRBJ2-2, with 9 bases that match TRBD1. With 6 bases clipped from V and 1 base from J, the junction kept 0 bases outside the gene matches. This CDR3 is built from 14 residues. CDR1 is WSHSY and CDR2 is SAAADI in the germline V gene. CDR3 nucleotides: TGCGCCAGCAGGGACAGGGGGAACACCGGGGAGCTGTTTTTT. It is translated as CASRDRGNTGELFF.

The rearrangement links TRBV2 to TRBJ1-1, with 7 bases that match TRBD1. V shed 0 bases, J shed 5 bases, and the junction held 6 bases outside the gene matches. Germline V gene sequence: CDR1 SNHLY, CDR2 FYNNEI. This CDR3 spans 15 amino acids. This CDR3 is CASSEAQGVGTEAFF. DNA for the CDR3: TGTGCCAGCAGTGAAGCGCAGGGGGTGGGGACTGAAGCTTTCTTT.

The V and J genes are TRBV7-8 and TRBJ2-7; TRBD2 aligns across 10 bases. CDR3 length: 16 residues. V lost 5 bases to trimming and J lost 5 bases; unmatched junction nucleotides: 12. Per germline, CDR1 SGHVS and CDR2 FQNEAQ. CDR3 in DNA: TGTGCCAGCAGCCCCCGGACTAGCGGCTCTATACACGAGCAGTACTTC. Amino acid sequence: CASSPRTSGSIHEQYF. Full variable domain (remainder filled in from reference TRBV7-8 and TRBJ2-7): GAGVSQSPRYKVAKRGQDVALRCDPISGHVSLFWYQQALGQGPEFLTYFQNEAQLDKSGLPSDRFFAERPEGSVSTLKIQRTQQEDSAVYLCASSPRTSGSIHEQYFGPGTRLTVT.

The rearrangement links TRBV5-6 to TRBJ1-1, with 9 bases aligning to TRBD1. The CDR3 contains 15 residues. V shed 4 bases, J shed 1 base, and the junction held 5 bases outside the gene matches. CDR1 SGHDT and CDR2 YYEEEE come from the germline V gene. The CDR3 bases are TGTGCCAGCAGCCGAGGACAGGGGTGGAACACTGAAGCTTTCTTT. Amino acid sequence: CASSRGQGWNTEAFF.

The CDR3 DNA reads TGTGCCAGCAGCTCGGTCGGACTAGCGGGGTACAATGAGCAGTTCTTC. It is translated as CASSSVGLAGYNEQFF. The chain links TRBV11-2 to TRBJ2-1, with 12 bases identical to TRBD2. J lost 4 bases, V lost 4 bases, and 5 bases had no gene match. There are 16 residues in the CDR3. Germline V gene data show CDR1 as SGHAT and CDR2 as FQNNGV.

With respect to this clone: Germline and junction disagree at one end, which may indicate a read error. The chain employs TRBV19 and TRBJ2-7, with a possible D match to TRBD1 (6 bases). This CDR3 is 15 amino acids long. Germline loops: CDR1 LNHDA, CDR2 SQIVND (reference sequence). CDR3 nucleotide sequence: TGTGCCAGTAGCATAGGGGCAGGGGTGGGCTACGAGCAGTACTTC. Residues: CASSIGAGVGYEQYF.

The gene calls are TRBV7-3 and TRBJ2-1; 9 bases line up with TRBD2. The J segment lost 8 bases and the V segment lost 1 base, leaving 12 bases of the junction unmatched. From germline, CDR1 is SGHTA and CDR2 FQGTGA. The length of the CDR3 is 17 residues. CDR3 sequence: CASSLIATAGGEDEQFF. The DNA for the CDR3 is TGTGCCAGCAGCTTAATTGCCACGGCGGGAGGGGAGGATGAGCAGTTCTTC. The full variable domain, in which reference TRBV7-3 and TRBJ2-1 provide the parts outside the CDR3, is GAGVSQTPSNKVTEKGKYVELRCDPISGHTALYWYRQSLGQGPEFLIYFQGTGAADDSGLPNDRFFAVRPEGSVSTLKIQRTERGDSAVYLCASSLIATAGGEDEQFFGPGTRLTVL.

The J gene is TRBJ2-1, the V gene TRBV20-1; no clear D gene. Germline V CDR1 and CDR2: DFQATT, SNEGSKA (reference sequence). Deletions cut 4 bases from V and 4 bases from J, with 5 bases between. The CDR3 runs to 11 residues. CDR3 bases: TGCAGTGCTACGATATACAATGAGCAGTTCTTC. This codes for CSATIYNEQFF.

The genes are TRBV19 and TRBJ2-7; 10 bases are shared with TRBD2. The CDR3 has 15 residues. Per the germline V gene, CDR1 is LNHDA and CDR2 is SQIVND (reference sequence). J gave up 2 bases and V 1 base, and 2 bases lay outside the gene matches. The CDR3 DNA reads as TGTGCCAGTAGTATAGCGAGCGGGAGGGCCTACGAGCAGTACTTC. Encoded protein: CASSIASGRAYEQYF.

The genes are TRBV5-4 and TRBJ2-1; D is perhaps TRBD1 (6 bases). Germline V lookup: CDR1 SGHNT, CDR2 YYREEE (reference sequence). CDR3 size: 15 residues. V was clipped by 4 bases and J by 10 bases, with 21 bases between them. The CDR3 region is CASSGWTVEPREQFF. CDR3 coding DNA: TGTGCCAGCAGCGGGTGGACAGTGGAGCCTAGGGAGCAGTTCTTC.